This TCR beta chain is from a study of shared clonotypes between healthy human individuals. Among the donors, all were Caucasian adults who lived in Nashville, Tennessee. With ten immunoSEQ deep assay plates, unsorted PBMC DNA underwent sequencing. Assay used: immunoSEQ multiplex PCR; TCRdb lists only in-frame clones, some missing. The sample includes some 470,000 clones, roughly four fifths of them seen just once. In regard to this clone: Additional DNA sequences in this sample encode the identical CDR3.

The CDR3 has 11 residues. Germline loops: CDR1 GTSNPN, CDR2 SVGIG (reference sequence). Trimming cost V 0 bases and J 5 bases, with 2 bases left between them. The V call is TRBV30, the J call TRBJ2-1, with D uncertain. The sequenced material came from PBMCs. This clonotype was sampled from a middle-aged woman in good health. Some clones in this sample may be carry-over from other donors' samples. This chain's CDR3 is CAWSVNNEQFF. The CDR3 DNA is TGTGCCTGGAGTGTAAACAATGAGCAGTTCTTC.